A single sample gave rise to the 28 T cell receptor beta chains below, sequenced in a study of shared clonotypes between healthy human individuals. Sequencing was performed with immunoSEQ multiplex PCR; in TCRdb, only in-frame clones are kept and a portion is missing. The sample gives about 680,000 clones, approximately 90% of which show up once; roughly 24% is in the top ten. Naive CD8 cells comprised CD45RO-negative, CCR7-positively selected cells, excluding terminally differentiated effector memory CD45RA+ cells. The specimen was naive CD8+ T cells sorted from blood. The origin of the receptors is a man aged 25 to 40 in good health.

To note about this clone: Other DNA sequences in the sample encode the same CDR3. The chain joins TRBV27 to TRBJ2-7; the D is unclear. The V gene's germline CDR1 is MNHEY and CDR2 SMNVEV (reference sequence). This CDR3 comprises 14 residues. V lost 6 bases, J lost 0 bases, and 12 bases lay in between. The CDR3 DNA follows: TGTGCCAGCAGCCTTGGGGTAGGCTCCTACGAGCAGTACTTC. Translation: CASSLGVGSYEQYF.

The V gene is TRBV15, the J gene TRBJ2-7, with TRBD1 matching over 7 bases. Germline-derived CDR1 and CDR2 are LNHNV and YYDKDF (reference sequence). V lost 5 bases, J lost 0 bases, and 4 bases stayed unmatched. The CDR3 is 14 amino acids. The CDR3 region is CATSGGDSSYEQYF. CDR3 nucleotide sequence: TGTGCCACCAGCGGTGGGGACAGCTCCTACGAGCAGTACTTC.

This clone was observed at least ten times. The chain employs TRBV4-1 and TRBJ2-7, with TRBD1 matching over 11 bases. This CDR3 comprises 16 residues. Germline loops: CDR1 MGHRA, CDR2 YSYEKL. V was pared by 4 bases and J by 6 bases, with 11 bases of the junction left unmatched. CDR3: CASSLRAGQGDGEQYF. As DNA, the CDR3 is TGCGCCAGCAGCCTTCGAGCGGGACAGGGGGATGGCGAGCAGTACTTC.

The chain has TRBV30 and TRBJ1-1; possibly TRBD1 for D (6 bases). The V and J ends lost 0 bases and 3 bases respectively, with 11 bases between them. The CDR3 contains 14 residues. CDR1 is GTSNPN and CDR2 is SVGIG in the germline V gene (reference sequence). The CDR3 loop reads CAWSVDRLYTEAFF. CDR3 nucleotides: TGTGCCTGGAGTGTCGACAGGCTATACACTGAAGCTTTCTTT.

The CDR3 DNA follows: TGTGCCAGCCTAGACAGGGTGGGGTCGAACATTCAGTACTTC. Its protein is CASLDRVGSNIQYF. The chain employs TRBV28 and TRBJ2-4, with 7 nucleotides matching TRBD1. This CDR3 region has 14 residues. Unmatched junction bases numbered 11, after V lost 8 bases and J lost 7 bases. Per the germline V gene, CDR1 is MDHEN and CDR2 is SYDVKM.

CDR3 sequence (DNA): TGTGCCAGCAGCCCACGACAGGGCGCTGAAGCTTTCTTT. Protein: CASSPRQGAEAFF. This chain joins TRBV7-9 and TRBJ1-1, with TRBD1 matching over 7 bases. Germline CDR1 SEHNR, CDR2 FQNEAQ (reference sequence). This CDR3 spans 13 amino acids. V was clipped by 5 bases and J by 6 bases; unmatched bases: 6.

The chain employs TRBV4-1 and TRBJ2-5; D is unresolved. Germline V gene sequence: CDR1 MGHRA, CDR2 YSYEKL. V dropped 5 bases and J dropped 11 bases, with 24 bases sitting between them. CDR3 length equals 15 residues. CDR3 in DNA: TGCGCCAGCAGCACCCCGTCGTCGTCAGGCTACGCGCAGTACTTC. Residues: CASSTPSSSGYAQYF.

This chain connects TRBV11-2 to TRBJ2-7; the D is unclear. The CDR3 has 13 amino acids. V was clipped by 2 bases and J by 2 bases, with 7 bases between them. CDR1 SGHAT and CDR2 FQNNGV come from the germline V gene. CDR3 DNA: TGTGCCAGCAGCTTATCTGGAGCCTACGAGCAGTACTTC. This gives the protein CASSLSGAYEQYF.

This chain connects TRBV7-9 to TRBJ2-7; TRBD2 matches 10 bases. Per germline, CDR1 SEHNR and CDR2 FQNEAQ (reference sequence). J was trimmed by 4 bases and V by 5 bases; bases with no gene match: 11. This CDR3 contains 16 residues. This CDR3 reads CASSEGETSGLYEQYF. CDR3 sequence (DNA): TGTGCCAGCAGCGAAGGAGAGACTAGCGGGCTGTACGAGCAGTACTTC.

The rearrangement joins TRBV9 to TRBJ2-7, with TRBD1 identical over 9 bases. Per the germline V gene, CDR1 is SGDLS and CDR2 is YYNGEE. V dropped 4 bases and J dropped 2; count of bases not matched to a gene: 7. The CDR3 spans 15 residues. The CDR3: CASSPTGTGPYEQYF. The CDR3, as DNA: TGTGCCAGCAGCCCCACCGGGACAGGGCCCTACGAGCAGTACTTC.

This chain joins TRBV7-9 and TRBJ1-1; possibly TRBD1 for D (5 bases). V was trimmed by 7 bases and J by 1 base, leaving 13 bases between them. The germline V gene encodes CDR1 SEHNR and CDR2 FQNEAQ (reference sequence). This CDR3 has 14 amino acids. CDR3 nucleotides: TGTGCCAGCACCCAACAGGACTCGAACACTGAAGCTTTCTTT. It encodes CASTQQDSNTEAFF.

This clone has only a few counts. In nucleotides, the CDR3 is TGTGCCAGCAGCAACCGGGACCTAGAGATTGAGCAGTTCTTC. Protein: CASSNRDLEIEQFF. This rearrangement joins TRBV5-4 to TRBJ2-1; either TRBD1 or TRBD2 may supply D (5 bases each). This CDR3 is built from 14 residues. Germline loops: CDR1 SGHNT, CDR2 YYREEE (reference sequence). Trimming took off 4 bases at V and 9 bases at J, with 17 bases between the two ends.

The V call is TRBV11-1, the J call TRBJ2-5, with D possibly matching TRBD1 (5 bases). The V end lost 3 bases, the J end lost 5 bases, and 10 bases lay between the germline ends. Germline-derived CDR1 and CDR2 are SGHAT and FQDESV (reference sequence). The CDR3 is 13 amino acids. CDR3 bases: TGTGCCAGCAGCTTTAGGGGTGGGGAGACCCAGTACTTC. Translated: CASSFRGGETQYF.

The chain couples TRBV10-3 to TRBJ1-2, with D hard to call. Germline V gene data show CDR1 as ENHRY and CDR2 as SYGVKD. The V gene lost 3 bases and the J gene lost 0 bases, with 11 bases spanning the gap. This CDR3 has 15 residues. The CDR3 here is CAISEGPGTNYGYTF. The CDR3 DNA reads as TGTGCCATCAGTGAAGGTCCGGGAACTAACTATGGCTACACCTTC.

V usage is TRBV6-1 and J usage is TRBJ1-1; 7 bases are a match to TRBD1. V gave up 3 bases and J gave up 6 bases; unmatched junction bases: 10. This CDR3 region has 15 residues. Germline V lookup: CDR1 MNHNS, CDR2 SASEGT. In DNA form, the CDR3 reads TGTGCCAGCAGTGAGCTGGGACAGCTAAGGCCTGAAGCTTTCTTT. This codes for CASSELGQLRPEAFF.

This clone has only one observation. The chain couples TRBV5-4 to TRBJ2-1; TRBD2 agrees at 13 bases. Per germline, CDR1 SGHNT and CDR2 YYREEE (reference sequence). The CDR3 has 15 residues. V lost 2 bases to trimming and J lost 15 bases; unmatched junction nucleotides: 11. This CDR3 reads CASSLWTSGSQPPFF. The CDR3 DNA reads as TGTGCCAGCAGCTTATGGACTAGCGGGAGTCAACCCCCGTTCTTC. Full variable domain (missing parts from reference TRBV5-4 and TRBJ2-1): ETGVTQSPTHLIKTRGQQVTLRCSSQSGHNTVSWYQQALGQGPQFIFQYYREEENGRGNFPPRFSGLQFPNYSSELNVNALELDDSALYLCASSLWTSGSQPPFFGPGTRLTVL.

The chain recombines TRBV15 with TRBJ1-5, with D maybe TRBD1 (5 bases). This CDR3 is 18 amino acids long. Germline assignment: CDR1 LNHNV and CDR2 YYDKDF (reference sequence). Trimming removed 0 bases at V and 0 bases at J, with 15 bases between. CDR3 loop: CATSRDRDGRYSNQPQHF. The CDR3 DNA reads TGTGCCACCAGCAGAGATCGGGACGGACGATATAGCAATCAGCCCCAGCATTTT. Supplemented by reference TRBV15 and TRBJ1-5, the full variable domain reads DAMVIQNPRYQVTQFGKPVTLSCSQTLNHNVMYWYQQKSSQAPKLLFHYYDKDFNNEADTPDNFQSRRPNTSFCFLDIRSPGLGDTAMYLCATSRDRDGRYSNQPQHFGDGTRLSIL.

This rearrangement joins TRBV7-2 to TRBJ2-7; D ambiguous. Per germline, CDR1 SGHTA and CDR2 FQGNSA. The ends were cut back, 1 base at V and 6 bases at J, with 13 bases in the middle. CDR3 length: 14 residues. CDR3 residues: CASSLVGHPGEQYF. The CDR3 nucleotides are TGTGCCAGCAGCTTAGTGGGCCACCCTGGCGAGCAGTACTTC.

The gene calls are TRBV5-1 and TRBJ1-5; TRBD1 matches at 8 bases. The CDR3 covers 15 residues. The ends lost 1 base at V and 7 bases at J; junction bases unmatched: 7. Germline V gene data show CDR1 as SGHRS and CDR2 as YFSETQ. As DNA, the CDR3 is TGCGCCAGCAGCTTGTTAGGAACAGGGGGACAGCCCCAGCATTTT. Translating gives CASSLLGTGGQPQHF.

The CDR3 reads CASSPSRGTKPQHF. CDR3 DNA sequence: TGTGCCAGCAGCCCCAGTCGGGGGACGAAGCCCCAGCATTTT. This chain links TRBV27 with TRBJ1-5; the D gene is possibly TRBD1 (5 bases). Germline values: CDR1 MNHEY, CDR2 SMNVEV (reference sequence). V lost 6 bases and J 8 bases, leaving 17 bases between the germline ends. This CDR3 is built from 14 residues.

The chain carries TRBV28 and TRBJ1-5; D perhaps matches TRBD1 (6 bases). V lost 2 bases and J 4 bases, leaving 6 bases between the germline ends. The length of the CDR3 is 13 residues. Germline lookup yields CDR1 MDHEN and CDR2 SYDVKM. The CDR3 sequence is CASSLGQNQPQHF. The CDR3 region has the DNA TGTGCCAGCAGTTTAGGACAGAATCAGCCCCAGCATTTT.

The rearrangement links TRBV6-1 to TRBJ2-7, with 8 bases identical to TRBD2. Per germline, CDR1 MNHNS and CDR2 SASEGT. Germline trimming cut 0 bases from V and 3 bases from J; bases unmatched to any gene: 10. The CDR3 covers 17 residues. CDR3 nucleotides: TGTGCCAGCAGTGAAGCAGGGATGGGGCTAGCGGGCTACGAGCAGTACTTC. This gives the protein CASSEAGMGLAGYEQYF.

The chain is built from TRBV10-3 and TRBJ2-7; 8 bases map to TRBD2. Germline V lookup: CDR1 ENHRY, CDR2 SYGVKD. V trimming: 0 bases; J trimming: 2 bases; junction bases outside the gene matches: 6. The length of the CDR3 is 16 residues. CDR3 region: CAISESLAGRTYEQYF. The CDR3 bases are TGTGCCATCAGTGAGTCCTTAGCGGGACGAACCTACGAGCAGTACTTC.

V gene TRBV5-5 combines with J gene TRBJ2-5; 10 bases fit TRBD2. J gave up 1 base and V 4 bases, and 4 bases lay outside the gene matches. There are 15 residues in the CDR3. Looked up from germline, CDR1 is SGHKS and CDR2 is YYEKEE (reference sequence). CDR3 sequence: CASSPGLALQETQYF. In DNA form, the CDR3 reads TGTGCCAGCAGCCCGGGACTAGCGCTCCAAGAGACCCAGTACTTC. Full variable domain (rest looked up from reference TRBV5-5 and TRBJ2-5): DAGVTQSPTHLIKTRGQQVTLRCSPISGHKSVSWYQQVLGQGPQFIFQYYEKEERGRGNFPDRFSARQFPNYSSELNVNALLLGDSALYLCASSPGLALQETQYFGPGTRLLVL.

The CDR3 coding sequence is TGTGCCATCAGGGGGGGGTCGGGTTACGAGCAGTACTTC. It translates to CAIRGGSGYEQYF. V is TRBV10-3 and J is TRBJ2-7; 7 bases fit TRBD2. Losses at the gene ends were 6 bases for V and 4 bases for J; bases not matched to a gene: 6. The length of the CDR3 is 13 residues. Germline V gene lookup returns CDR1 ENHRY and CDR2 SYGVKD.

This rearrangement joins TRBV6-5 to TRBJ2-7; 9 bases align to TRBD2. In germline, CDR1 is MNHEY, CDR2 SVGAGI. This CDR3 region has 15 residues. Losses at the gene ends were 2 bases for V and 2 bases for J; bases not matched to a gene: 4. As DNA, the CDR3 is TGTGCCAGCAGTTACGGGTCTAGCGGGACCTACGAGCAGTACTTC. This codes for CASSYGSSGTYEQYF.

The V gene is TRBV27, the J gene TRBJ2-7; D is possibly TRBD2 (6 bases). Germline CDR1 and CDR2: MNHEY and SMNVEV (reference sequence). V shed 6 bases and J shed 0 bases, with 12 bases lying between them. The CDR3 has 14 amino acids. The CDR3 DNA reads as TGTGCCAGCAGCTACGGCGGGGACTCCTACGAGCAGTACTTC. It is translated as CASSYGGDSYEQYF.

V is TRBV6-6 and J is TRBJ1-5; D is ambiguous. The length of the CDR3 is 16 residues. Trimming shortened V by 7 bases and J by 7 bases, and 23 bases separated the two germline ends. Germline V gene lookup returns CDR1 MNHNY and CDR2 SVGAGI (reference sequence). The CDR3 protein is CASMFEPPIEGQPQHF. As DNA, the CDR3 is TGTGCCAGCATGTTTGAGCCCCCTATTGAGGGCCAGCCCCAGCATTTT.